The present T cell receptor (beta chain) was sequenced within a study of cytomegalovirus exposure and HLA in healthy donors. Looking at the study overall: Of 350 to 400 genotyped donors, 75% to 90% grouped in the Caucasian-associated ancestry cluster. Whole-study findings and limits: Later on, an analysis showed TCR association rates differing by HLA locus, with DRB1 the most and HLA-C the fewest. Later work showed greater clonal expansion in HLA-associated TCR beta chains than in equally common others.

About this clone: The antigen remains undetermined.

PCR amplification relied on 60 Vbeta primers (plus 13 Jbeta primers). Only in-frame clones appear in the TCRdb table, and some are missing; sequencing was by immunoSEQ multiplex PCR. The table includes some 150,000 clones, around 79% detected once. There are 13 residues in the CDR3. CDR1 is ENHRY, CDR2 SYGVKD, per germline. Trimming took 6 bases from V and 8 from J, leaving 14 bases between them. This clonotype originated in a middle-aged woman in good health and CMV-seronegative. J is TRBJ1-5 and V is TRBV10-3; a possible D gene is TRBD1 (5 bases). The specimen sequenced was PBMCs. The CDR3 is CAIRGTDYEPQHF. The CDR3 region has the DNA TGTGCCATCAGAGGGACGGACTATGAGCCCCAGCATTTT.